This note documents a single T cell receptor (beta chain) sequence. The assay was immunoSEQ multiplex PCR, and TCRdb's table has in-frame clones only and misses some. The sample yields about 180,000 clones, roughly 90% seen once. CDR1 and CDR2 (germline): KGHSH, LQKENI. CDR3 length: 15 amino acids. Trimming pared 2 bases from V and 7 bases from J, leaving 16 bases between. The sample belongs to a study of control samples from healthy donors and cancer patients. This chain links TRBV18 with TRBJ2-3, with D hard to call. The sequencing input was blood. The sequence was collected from a woman between 45 and 65 years old in good health. The CDR3 reads CASSPEPYARNTQYF. DNA for the CDR3: TGTGCCAGCTCACCAGAACCCTACGCCCGGAATACGCAGTATTTT. Filled out from reference TRBV18 and TRBJ2-3, the complete variable domain reads NAGVMQNPRHLVRRRGQEARLRCSPMKGHSHVYWYRQLPEEGLKFMVYLQKENIIDESGMPKERFSAEFPKEGPSILRIQQVVRGDSAAYFCASSPEPYARNTQYFGPGTRLTVL.